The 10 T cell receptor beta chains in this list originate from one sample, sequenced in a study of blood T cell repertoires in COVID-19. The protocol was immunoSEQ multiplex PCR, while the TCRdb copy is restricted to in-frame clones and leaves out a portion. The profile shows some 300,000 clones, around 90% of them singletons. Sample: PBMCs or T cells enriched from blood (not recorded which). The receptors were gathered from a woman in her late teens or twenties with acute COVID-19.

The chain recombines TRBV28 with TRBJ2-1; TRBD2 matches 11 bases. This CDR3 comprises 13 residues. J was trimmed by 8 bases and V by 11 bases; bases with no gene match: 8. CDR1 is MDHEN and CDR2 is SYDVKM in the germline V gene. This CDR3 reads CAGASGRWDEQFF. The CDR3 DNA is TGTGCCGGGGCTAGCGGGAGGTGGGATGAGCAGTTCTTC.

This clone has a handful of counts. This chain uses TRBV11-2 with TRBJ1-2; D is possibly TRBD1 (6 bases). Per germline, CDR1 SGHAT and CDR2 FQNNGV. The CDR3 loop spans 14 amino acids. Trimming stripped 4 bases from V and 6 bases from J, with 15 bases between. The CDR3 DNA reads TGTGCCAGCAGCTCCCCCCGGGACATGAATGGCTACACCTTC. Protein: CASSSPRDMNGYTF.

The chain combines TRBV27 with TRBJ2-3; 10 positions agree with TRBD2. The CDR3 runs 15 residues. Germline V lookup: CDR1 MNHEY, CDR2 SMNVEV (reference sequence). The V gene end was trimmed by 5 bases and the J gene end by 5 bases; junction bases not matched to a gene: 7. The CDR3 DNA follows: TGTGCCAGCAGTCAAGCGGGAGGGCCGGGAGATACGCAGTATTTT. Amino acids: CASSQAGGPGDTQYF.

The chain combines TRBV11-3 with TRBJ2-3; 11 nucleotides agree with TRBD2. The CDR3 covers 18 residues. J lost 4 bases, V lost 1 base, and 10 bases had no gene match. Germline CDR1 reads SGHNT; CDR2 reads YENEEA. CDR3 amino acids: CASSLALSASGRSDTQYF. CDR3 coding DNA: TGTGCCAGCAGCTTAGCTCTATCGGCTAGCGGGAGGTCAGATACGCAGTATTTT.

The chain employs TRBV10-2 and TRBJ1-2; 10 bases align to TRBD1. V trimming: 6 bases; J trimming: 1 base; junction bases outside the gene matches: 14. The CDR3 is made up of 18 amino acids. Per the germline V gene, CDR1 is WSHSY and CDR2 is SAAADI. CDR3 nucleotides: TGCGCCAGCAGCGCTCCCGGGACAGGGGCGTTTATTAACTATGGCTACACCTTC. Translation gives CASSAPGTGAFINYGYTF.

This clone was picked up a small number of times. The CDR3 reads CASSLGHSGNTIYF. The DNA for the CDR3 is TGTGCCAGCAGCTTAGGACACTCTGGAAACACCATATATTTT. The chain joins TRBV11-3 to TRBJ1-3; D call uncertain. This CDR3 comprises 14 residues. V dropped 1 base and J dropped 0 bases, with 4 bases sitting between them. CDR1 is SGHNT, CDR2 YENEEA, per germline.

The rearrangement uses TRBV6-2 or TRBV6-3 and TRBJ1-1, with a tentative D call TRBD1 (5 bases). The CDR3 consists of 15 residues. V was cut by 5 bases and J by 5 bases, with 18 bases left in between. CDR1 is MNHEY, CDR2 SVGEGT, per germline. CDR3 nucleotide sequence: TGTGCCAGCAGTCCGACAGCGTTTCTTAAAACTGAAGCTTTCTTT. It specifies CASSPTAFLKTEAFF.

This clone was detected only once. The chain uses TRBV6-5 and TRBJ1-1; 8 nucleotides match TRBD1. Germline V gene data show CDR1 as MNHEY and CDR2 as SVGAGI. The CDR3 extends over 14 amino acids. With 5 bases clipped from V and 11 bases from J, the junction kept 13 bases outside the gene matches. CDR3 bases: TGTGCCAGCAGTCCCTCAGCGGCAGGGGGCGGGGCTTTCTTT. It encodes CASSPSAAGGGAFF.

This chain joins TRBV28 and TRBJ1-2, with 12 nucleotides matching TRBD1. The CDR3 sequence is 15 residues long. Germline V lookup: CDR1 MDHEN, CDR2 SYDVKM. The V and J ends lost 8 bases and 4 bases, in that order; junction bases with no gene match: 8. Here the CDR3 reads CASVVGTGGIYGYTF. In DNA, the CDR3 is TGTGCCAGCGTGGTGGGGACAGGGGGCATCTATGGCTACACCTTC.

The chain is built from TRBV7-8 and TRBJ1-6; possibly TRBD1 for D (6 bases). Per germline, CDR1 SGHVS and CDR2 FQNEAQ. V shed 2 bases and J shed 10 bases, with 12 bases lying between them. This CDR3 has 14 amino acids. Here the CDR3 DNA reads TGTGCCAGCAGCTTAATGAGCAGGGGCTCACCCCTCCACTTT. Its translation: CASSLMSRGSPLHF.